A selection of T cell receptor beta chains follows, all from one sample in a study of blood T cells in healthy people across ages. One entry per CDR3 protein results from TCRdb running MiXCR on the 5' RACE reads. Of 1.4 million or so distinct CDR3 sequences in the sample, 40% to 45% were seen once. The sample comprised blood. The receptors stem from a woman in her late teens or twenties in good health. CDR3s include the opening cysteine and the closing phenylalanine or tryptophan. A D gene is named only where the DNA matches it firmly. For some rows the clone size is stated as once, few or many, or as a class when expanded; others skip it.

v_call: TRBV18; clone_size: NA; j_call: TRBJ1-1; d_call: NA; cdr3_nt: TGTGCCAGCTCACCAAATTTCGGCAGGGGAAACACTGAAGCTTTCTTT; cdr3_aa: CASSPNFGRGNTEAFF
v_call: TRBV20-1; clone_size: few; j_call: TRBJ2-1; d_call: NA; cdr3_nt: TGCAGTGCTAGAGACCCTCCCGGCGTTGAGCAGTTCTTC; cdr3_aa: CSARDPPGVEQFF
v_call: TRBV20-1; clone_size: few; j_call: TRBJ1-4; d_call: NA; cdr3_nt: TGCAGTGCTAGGAAGTGGACGGTCGATGAAAAACTGTTTTTT; cdr3_aa: CSARKWTVDEKLFF
v_call: TRBV6-2/TRBV6-3; clone_size: few; j_call: TRBJ2-7; d_call: TRBD1; cdr3_nt: TGTTCCCTGGGGACAGGAGCTTACAATGAGCAGTACTTC; cdr3_aa: CSLGTGAYNEQYF
v_call: TRBV5-1; clone_size: NA; j_call: TRBJ2-2; d_call: NA; cdr3_nt: TGCGCCAGCAGCCCTGGACGATCGAACACCGGGGAGCTGTTTTTT; cdr3_aa: CASSPGRSNTGELFF
v_call: TRBV4-2; clone_size: NA; j_call: TRBJ2-3; d_call: NA; cdr3_nt: TGTGCCAGCGGTTCCCTGGCAGTCACAGATACGCAGTATTTT; cdr3_aa: CASGSLAVTDTQYF
v_call: TRBV20-1; clone_size: few; j_call: TRBJ2-7; d_call: TRBD2; cdr3_nt: TGCAGTGCTAGTGGACTAGCGGGGGTAAACGAGCAGTACTTC; cdr3_aa: CSASGLAGVNEQYF
v_call: TRBV5-5; clone_size: NA; j_call: TRBJ2-1; d_call: TRBD2; cdr3_nt: TGTGCCAGCAGCTTTCCGGGACGCACGAGCGGGGGGACCGACAATGAGCAGTATTTC; cdr3_aa: CASSFPGRTSGGTDNEQYF
v_call: TRBV7-2; clone_size: few; j_call: TRBJ2-7; d_call: NA; cdr3_nt: TGTGCCAGCAGCTTGACTGGGGCGGGGAGCTCCTACGAGCAGTACTTC; cdr3_aa: CASSLTGAGSSYEQYF
v_call: TRBV5-6; clone_size: NA; j_call: TRBJ1-1; d_call: TRBD1; cdr3_nt: TGTGCCAGCAGCTTTTACAGGGGGGCCACTGAAGCTTTCTTT; cdr3_aa: CASSFYRGATEAFF
v_call: TRBV6-2/TRBV6-3; clone_size: NA; j_call: TRBJ1-5; d_call: NA; cdr3_nt: TGTGCCAGCAAAAGAGATAGCAATCAGCCCCAGCATTTT; cdr3_aa: CASKRDSNQPQHF
v_call: TRBV5-1; clone_size: NA; j_call: TRBJ1-2; d_call: NA; cdr3_nt: TGCGCCAGCAGCTTGGTGTACAGGGAAGTCGCTAACTATGGCTACACCTTC; cdr3_aa: CASSLVYREVANYGYTF
v_call: TRBV7-2; clone_size: NA; j_call: TRBJ2-7; d_call: NA; cdr3_nt: TGTGCCAGCAGCTTCACGACTGGAGTTTACAATGAGCAGTACTTC; cdr3_aa: CASSFTTGVYNEQYF
v_call: TRBV11-2; clone_size: few; j_call: TRBJ1-2; d_call: TRBD1; cdr3_nt: TGTGCCTGCAGCCCTCAGGGGGCGCAAGGCTACACCTTC; cdr3_aa: CACSPQGAQGYTF
v_call: TRBV6-6; clone_size: many; j_call: TRBJ1-4; d_call: NA; cdr3_nt: TGTGCCAGCAATCAACCTTCCGGGTCTGAAAAACTGTTTTTT; cdr3_aa: CASNQPSGSEKLFF
v_call: TRBV5-1; clone_size: few; j_call: TRBJ2-7; d_call: TRBD1; cdr3_nt: TGCGCCAGCAGCCATACAGGGGGAAAGAGTTACGAGCAGTACTTC; cdr3_aa: CASSHTGGKSYEQYF
v_call: TRBV24-1; clone_size: few; j_call: TRBJ2-1; d_call: TRBD2; cdr3_nt: TGTGCCACCAGTGATTGGGCTAGCGGGAACCGTGAGCAGTTCTTC; cdr3_aa: CATSDWASGNREQFF
v_call: TRBV9; clone_size: many; j_call: TRBJ2-1; d_call: NA; cdr3_nt: TGTGCCAGCAGCGGGAGGGCCTACAATGAGCAGTTCTTC; cdr3_aa: CASSGRAYNEQFF
v_call: TRBV6-6; clone_size: NA; j_call: TRBJ1-1; d_call: TRBD1; cdr3_nt: TGTGCCAGCAGTTACTGGACAGGGGGCTGGGTGACTGAAGCTTTCTTT; cdr3_aa: CASSYWTGGWVTEAFF
v_call: TRBV3-1; clone_size: NA; j_call: TRBJ1-2; d_call: NA; cdr3_nt: TGTGCCAGCAGCCAAGTCTCCGGGGGGGTAGGTGGCTACACCTTC; cdr3_aa: CASSQVSGGVGGYTF
v_call: TRBV24-1; clone_size: once; j_call: TRBJ2-5; d_call: NA; cdr3_nt: TGTGCCACCAGTGATTCCGGGCAGGGGACCTACAATGAGCAGTACTTC; cdr3_aa: CATSDSGQGTYNEQYF
v_call: TRBV29-1; clone_size: few; j_call: TRBJ2-4; d_call: TRBD2; cdr3_nt: TGCAGCGTTGAACTGGGGGGGACAGCCAAAAACATTCAGTACTTC; cdr3_aa: CSVELGGTAKNIQYF
v_call: TRBV12-3/TRBV12-4; clone_size: NA; j_call: TRBJ2-1; d_call: TRBD1; cdr3_nt: TGTGCCAGCAGTACGCAGGGGGCATACGAGCAGTTCTTC; cdr3_aa: CASSTQGAYEQFF
v_call: TRBV24-1; clone_size: NA; j_call: TRBJ2-5; d_call: TRBD1; cdr3_nt: TGTGCCACCAGTGAGCGGACAGGGGTATTTGGGACCCAGTACTTC; cdr3_aa: CATSERTGVFGTQYF
v_call: TRBV25-1; clone_size: few; j_call: TRBJ1-5; d_call: NA; cdr3_nt: TGTGCCAGCAGTGAATCAGAGAATCAGCCCCAGCATTTT; cdr3_aa: CASSESENQPQHF
v_call: TRBV7-2; clone_size: few; j_call: TRBJ1-2; d_call: NA; cdr3_nt: TGTGCCAGCAGCTTAGACTTCCTCTCCTACTATGGCTACACCTTC; cdr3_aa: CASSLDFLSYYGYTF
v_call: TRBV20-1; clone_size: NA; j_call: TRBJ2-7; d_call: NA; cdr3_nt: TGCAGTGCTAGAAGCCTGGACCCCTACGAGCAGTACTTC; cdr3_aa: CSARSLDPYEQYF
v_call: TRBV11-2; clone_size: NA; j_call: TRBJ2-7; d_call: NA; cdr3_nt: TGTGCCAGCAGCTTAAGCCCGGGGTCGCTCTACGAGCAGTACTTC; cdr3_aa: CASSLSPGSLYEQYF
v_call: TRBV10-3; clone_size: NA; j_call: TRBJ2-5; d_call: TRBD1; cdr3_nt: TGTGCCATCAGGGGGACAGGGCGAAAAGAGACCCAGTACTTC; cdr3_aa: CAIRGTGRKETQYF
v_call: TRBV20-1; clone_size: NA; j_call: TRBJ2-3; d_call: NA; cdr3_nt: TGCAGTGCTAGAGATTCCGGGACAACGGGAGATACGCAGTATTTT; cdr3_aa: CSARDSGTTGDTQYF
v_call: TRBV18; clone_size: many; j_call: TRBJ2-1; d_call: NA; cdr3_nt: TGTGCCAGCGCCGACTACAATGAGCAGTTCTTC; cdr3_aa: CASADYNEQFF
v_call: TRBV7-3; clone_size: NA; j_call: TRBJ2-3; d_call: TRBD2; cdr3_nt: TGTGCCAGCAGCTTAATAGCGGGAGATATAGATACGCAGTATTTT; cdr3_aa: CASSLIAGDIDTQYF
v_call: TRBV12-3/TRBV12-4; clone_size: few; j_call: TRBJ1-2; d_call: TRBD1; cdr3_nt: TGTGCCAGCAGTTTGACAGGGGGCGCAGATTTATATGGCTACACCTTC; cdr3_aa: CASSLTGGADLYGYTF
v_call: TRBV24-1; clone_size: few; j_call: TRBJ2-3; d_call: NA; cdr3_nt: TGTGCCACCAGTGACCCACGGGGAGAAGACACAGATACGCAGTATTTT; cdr3_aa: CATSDPRGEDTDTQYF
v_call: TRBV10-3; clone_size: NA; j_call: TRBJ2-7; d_call: NA; cdr3_nt: TGTGCCATCAGTGAGAAGGTAGCGGCCTACTACGAGCAGTACTTC; cdr3_aa: CAISEKVAAYYEQYF
v_call: TRBV2; clone_size: once; j_call: TRBJ2-1; d_call: NA; cdr3_nt: TGTGCCAGCACTCCCCCCGGGGGGCATAATGAGCAGTTCTTC; cdr3_aa: CASTPPGGHNEQFF
v_call: TRBV13; clone_size: few; j_call: TRBJ2-7; d_call: NA; cdr3_nt: TGTGCCAGCAGCTATGAGGGGAGGTACTACGAGCAGTACTTC; cdr3_aa: CASSYEGRYYEQYF
v_call: TRBV20-1; clone_size: few; j_call: TRBJ1-2; d_call: NA; cdr3_nt: TGCAGTGCTAGAGATCTGGAGGTGGACTATGGCTACACCTTC; cdr3_aa: CSARDLEVDYGYTF
v_call: TRBV15; clone_size: NA; j_call: TRBJ1-2; d_call: NA; cdr3_nt: TGTGCCACCAGCAGAGATCGTAACGACCTCAACTATGGCTACACCTTC; cdr3_aa: CATSRDRNDLNYGYTF
v_call: TRBV6-5; clone_size: NA; j_call: TRBJ2-4; d_call: TRBD1; cdr3_nt: TGTGCCAGCAGTTACGACGCTGGGACAGGCAAAAACATTCAGTACTTC; cdr3_aa: CASSYDAGTGKNIQYF
v_call: TRBV9; clone_size: NA; j_call: TRBJ2-7; d_call: NA; cdr3_nt: TGTGCCAGCAGCGAGATAGCGGCCCAATACAATGAGCAGTACTTC; cdr3_aa: CASSEIAAQYNEQYF
v_call: TRBV12-3/TRBV12-4; clone_size: NA; j_call: TRBJ2-2; d_call: NA; cdr3_nt: TGTGCCAGCAGCCCGGGGTTCAACACCGGGGAGCTGTTTTTT; cdr3_aa: CASSPGFNTGELFF
v_call: TRBV25-1; clone_size: NA; j_call: TRBJ1-6; d_call: NA; cdr3_nt: TGTGCCAGCAGTTATATCACAGGGACTTCACCCCCCCACTTT; cdr3_aa: CASSYITGTSPPHF
v_call: TRBV6-6; clone_size: NA; j_call: TRBJ1-6; d_call: NA; cdr3_nt: TGTGCCAGCAGTGACTCGTACAGAAATTCACCCCTCCACTTT; cdr3_aa: CASSDSYRNSPLHF
v_call: TRBV7-9; clone_size: NA; j_call: TRBJ2-7; d_call: TRBD2; cdr3_nt: TGTGCCAGCAGCCCGACTAGCGGGAGGACTCTCTACGAGCAGTACTTC; cdr3_aa: CASSPTSGRTLYEQYF
v_call: TRBV4-1; clone_size: NA; j_call: TRBJ1-2; d_call: TRBD1; cdr3_nt: TGCGCCGGCAGCATAGACAGGGGGGACTATGGCTACACCTTC; cdr3_aa: CAGSIDRGDYGYTF
v_call: TRBV11-2; clone_size: NA; j_call: TRBJ2-1; d_call: TRBD2; cdr3_nt: TGTGCCAGCAGCCGTCCTAGCGGGGGGGCTCTTGAGCAGTTCTTC; cdr3_aa: CASSRPSGGALEQFF
v_call: TRBV3-1; clone_size: few; j_call: TRBJ2-7; d_call: TRBD2; cdr3_nt: TGTGCCAGCAGCTATAGCGGGAAGTACGAGCAGTACTTC; cdr3_aa: CASSYSGKYEQYF
v_call: TRBV6-5; clone_size: NA; j_call: TRBJ2-7; d_call: NA; cdr3_nt: TGTGCCAGCAGTTACTCAGGGACGGCCATCTACGAGCAGTACTTC; cdr3_aa: CASSYSGTAIYEQYF
v_call: TRBV20-1; clone_size: once; j_call: TRBJ1-6; d_call: NA; cdr3_nt: TGCAGTGCTAGAGATAGTTGGCAGGGGAATTCACCCCTCCACTTT; cdr3_aa: CSARDSWQGNSPLHF
v_call: TRBV5-1; clone_size: few; j_call: TRBJ2-2; d_call: NA; cdr3_nt: TGCGCCAGCAGCTTGGTGGGGACGGACGGGGAGCTGTTTTTT; cdr3_aa: CASSLVGTDGELFF
v_call: TRBV29-1; clone_size: NA; j_call: TRBJ1-1; d_call: NA; cdr3_nt: TGCAGCGCTGAATGGAGTCAAGGTGAAGCTTTCTTT; cdr3_aa: CSAEWSQGEAFF